The T cell receptor beta chain under discussion was sequenced for a study of response to subunit inactivated influenza vaccine. A remark on this clonotype: The antigen is unknown.

Study results and limitations: Each seasonal influenza vaccination recruits few new T cells, the authors suggested.

TCRdb re-analysed the RT-PCR reads in MiXCR, keeping a single row per CDR3 protein. Of under 800,000 distinct CDR3 sequences in the sample, 11% to 15% are singletons; the top ten hold 5.5% to 7%. This CDR3 has 17 residues. J gave up 4 bases and V 4 bases, and 10 bases lay outside the gene matches. The germline CDR1 and CDR2 sequences are SEHNR and FQNEAQ (reference sequence). The V and J genes are TRBV7-9 and TRBJ2-1, with 10 positions matching TRBD1. The starting material was PBMCs from blood, obtained 14 days before vaccination. This receptor was taken from a man aged 45-65 years who received an inactivated influenza vaccine. CDR3 DNA sequence: TGTGCCAGCAGCTCCGGGACAGGGGTCCGGAATTACAATGAGCAGTTCTTC. Amino acids: CASSSGTGVRNYNEQFF.